This T cell receptor beta chain was captured by sequencing in a study of cytomegalovirus exposure and HLA in healthy donors. Study results and limitations: In a later analysis, a missense DCLRE1C variant was linked to TCR beta V- and J-gene trimming. What a later analysis reportedly showed was that an Asian-associated ancestry cluster had fewer N-insertions than the roughly 670-donor mean. It was reportedly the case that the classifier diagnosed cytomegalovirus status with high specificity and sensitivity.

Per the germline V gene, CDR1 is SGHTA and CDR2 is FQGNSA. This CDR3 is 16 amino acids long. Unmatched junction bases numbered 7, after V lost 8 bases and J lost 0 bases. PCR employed 60 Vbeta and 13 Jbeta primers. Under the authors' procedure: Later, tens of millions of unique TCR beta chains were counted in an analysis, and approximately 9.9 million of them were shared. The method was immunoSEQ multiplex PCR; TCRdb's version includes in-frame clones alone and lacks a portion of them. V and J calls and clone size are as listed in that table; D and trimming were resolved from the DNA. The sample lists more than 200,000 clones; 75% to 80% were seen once. Details on this clone: The antigen is undetermined.

This chain links TRBV7-2 with TRBJ1-3; the match to TRBD1 covers 10 bases. Sequences were obtained from PBMCs. This clonotype was sampled from a male donor in good health and CMV-seronegative. The CDR3 sequence: CASGRDRGPSGNTIYF. CDR3 DNA sequence: TGTGCCAGCGGCCGGGACAGGGGCCCCTCTGGAAACACCATATATTTT.